Listed below are T cell receptor beta chains from one sample, sequenced in a study of blood T cell repertoires in COVID-19. Assay: immunoSEQ multiplex PCR; the TCRdb copy retains only in-frame clones and omits some. The sample yields about 440,000 clones, about 91% seen once. Source material: peripheral blood. Receptor source: a woman aged 45-65 years with COVID-19, enrolled during active disease. Both conserved end residues are part of each CDR3. D genes are given only for firm matches. Expanded clones get a size class; other rows say once, few or many, or leave the size out.

d_call: NA
clone_size: NA
cdr3_length: 15
v_call: TRBV15
j_call: TRBJ2-6
cdr3_nt: TGTGCCACCAGCAGAGCCCTATCTGGGGCCAACGTCCTGACTTTC
cdr3_aa: CATSRALSGANVLTF

d_call: NA
clone_size: NA
cdr3_length: 15
v_call: TRBV5-4
j_call: TRBJ2-5
cdr3_nt: TGTGCCAGCAGCCCCGGCGGGCCTGACGGAGAGACCCAGTACTTC
cdr3_aa: CASSPGGPDGETQYF

d_call: TRBD1
clone_size: NA
cdr3_length: 14
v_call: TRBV24-1
j_call: TRBJ1-2
cdr3_nt: TGTGCCACCAGTGTTCAGGGGGCTATTTATGGCTACACCTTC
cdr3_aa: CATSVQGAIYGYTF

d_call: NA
clone_size: NA
cdr3_length: 14
v_call: TRBV28
j_call: TRBJ1-6
cdr3_nt: TGTGCCAGCAGATCTATGACAGGCCATTCACCCCTCCACTTT
cdr3_aa: CASRSMTGHSPLHF

d_call: NA
clone_size: NA
cdr3_length: 14
v_call: TRBV5-1
j_call: TRBJ1-4
cdr3_nt: TGCGCCAGCAGCTTGGCTGGCAGGGGTGAAAAACTGTTTTTT
cdr3_aa: CASSLAGRGEKLFF

d_call: NA
clone_size: NA
cdr3_length: 14
v_call: TRBV5-8
j_call: TRBJ2-7
cdr3_nt: TGTGCCAGCAGCGCGGCGGGTCCCCGGGGCGAGCAGTACTTC
cdr3_aa: CASSAAGPRGEQYF

d_call: NA
clone_size: NA
cdr3_length: 16
v_call: TRBV15
j_call: TRBJ2-7
cdr3_nt: TGTGCCACCAGCAGAGATCCCCCAGGGTCGAGTTTCGAGCAGTACTTC
cdr3_aa: CATSRDPPGSSFEQYF

d_call: NA
clone_size: NA
cdr3_length: 19
v_call: TRBV7-9
j_call: TRBJ2-1
cdr3_nt: TGTGCCAGCAGCCCTAAGTACGACGTGGGGCACCGCTCCTACAATGAGCAGTTCTTC
cdr3_aa: CASSPKYDVGHRSYNEQFF

d_call: TRBD1
clone_size: NA
cdr3_length: 17
v_call: TRBV6-1
j_call: TRBJ1-1
cdr3_nt: TGTGCCAGCAGTGAGGACAGGGCCAACCCAGTGAACACTGAAGCTTTCTTT
cdr3_aa: CASSEDRANPVNTEAFF

d_call: TRBD1
clone_size: NA
cdr3_length: 13
v_call: TRBV7-2
j_call: TRBJ2-7
cdr3_nt: TGTGCCAGCAGCCTCCGGACAGGGGGGCAGCAGTACTTC
cdr3_aa: CASSLRTGGQQYF

d_call: NA
clone_size: NA
cdr3_length: 15
v_call: TRBV6-5
j_call: TRBJ1-2
cdr3_nt: TGTGCCAGCATGAGGGCAAACTTAGTAAACTATGGCTACACCTTC
cdr3_aa: CASMRANLVNYGYTF

d_call: NA
clone_size: NA
cdr3_length: 15
v_call: TRBV18
j_call: TRBJ2-1
cdr3_nt: TGTGCCAGCTCCCTCGACAGGAGCTCCTACAATGAGCAGTTCTTC
cdr3_aa: CASSLDRSSYNEQFF

d_call: TRBD1
clone_size: NA
cdr3_length: 13
v_call: TRBV14
j_call: TRBJ1-2
cdr3_nt: TGTGCCAGCAGCCAATGGCAGGGGGAAGGCTACACCTTC
cdr3_aa: CASSQWQGEGYTF

d_call: NA
clone_size: NA
cdr3_length: 14
v_call: TRBV15
j_call: TRBJ1-5
cdr3_nt: TGTGCCACCGCCGTGAGCAGGTACAATCAGCCCCAGCATTTT
cdr3_aa: CATAVSRYNQPQHF

d_call: TRBD2
clone_size: NA
cdr3_length: 17
v_call: TRBV3-1/TRBV3-2
j_call: TRBJ2-1
cdr3_nt: TGTGCCAGCAGCCCGGGGACTAGCGGGGAATTGAACAATGAGCAGTTCTTC
cdr3_aa: CASSPGTSGELNNEQFF

d_call: NA
clone_size: NA
cdr3_length: 12
v_call: TRBV5-4
j_call: TRBJ2-1
cdr3_nt: TGTGCCAGCCAGGGGTCCTACAATGAGCAGTTCTTC
cdr3_aa: CASQGSYNEQFF

d_call: NA
clone_size: NA
cdr3_length: 13
v_call: TRBV7-9
j_call: TRBJ1-4
cdr3_nt: TGTGCCATCACTCCCGCAACTAATGAAAAACTGTTTTTT
cdr3_aa: CAITPATNEKLFF

d_call: TRBD2
clone_size: NA
cdr3_length: 15
v_call: TRBV10-3
j_call: TRBJ2-4
cdr3_nt: TGTGCCATCAGTGTTCTAGCGGGAGCCAAAAACATTCAGTACTTC
cdr3_aa: CAISVLAGAKNIQYF

d_call: NA
clone_size: NA
cdr3_length: 14
v_call: TRBV2
j_call: TRBJ2-3
cdr3_nt: TGTGCCAGCAGTGAACTAGCGAGCACAGATACGCAGTATTTT
cdr3_aa: CASSELASTDTQYF

d_call: TRBD2
clone_size: NA
cdr3_length: 14
v_call: TRBV19
j_call: TRBJ2-3
cdr3_nt: TGTGCCAGTTCTGTTGCGGGGGTGGGAGATACGCAGTATTTT
cdr3_aa: CASSVAGVGDTQYF

d_call: TRBD1
clone_size: NA
cdr3_length: 14
v_call: TRBV19
j_call: TRBJ2-7
cdr3_nt: TGTGCCAGTAGTAAGCCGGACAGGATCCAAGAGCAGTACTTC
cdr3_aa: CASSKPDRIQEQYF

d_call: TRBD1
clone_size: NA
cdr3_length: 13
v_call: TRBV19
j_call: TRBJ1-1
cdr3_nt: TGTGCCAGTACGGGACAGGGGGACACTGAAGCTTTCTTT
cdr3_aa: CASTGQGDTEAFF

d_call: NA
clone_size: NA
cdr3_length: 15
v_call: TRBV12-5
j_call: TRBJ1-1
cdr3_nt: TGTGCTAGTGGTCTGACAGGCTTGGTTGACACTGAAGCTTTCTTT
cdr3_aa: CASGLTGLVDTEAFF

d_call: TRBD2
clone_size: NA
cdr3_length: 17
v_call: TRBV19
j_call: TRBJ2-1
cdr3_nt: TGTGCCAGTAGTATAAGACCTGCGGGGGGGGTCGGCAATGAGCAGTTCTTC
cdr3_aa: CASSIRPAGGVGNEQFF

d_call: TRBD2
clone_size: once
cdr3_length: 15
v_call: TRBV18
j_call: TRBJ2-1
cdr3_nt: TGTGCCAGCTCACCGGGCGGGACTAGATTGAATGAGCAGTTCTTC
cdr3_aa: CASSPGGTRLNEQFF

d_call: NA
clone_size: NA
cdr3_length: 13
v_call: TRBV28
j_call: TRBJ2-7
cdr3_nt: TGTGCCAGCAGTCCCTTGTCCGGGACACCTGTGGACTTC
cdr3_aa: CASSPLSGTPVDF

d_call: NA
clone_size: NA
cdr3_length: 15
v_call: TRBV7-3
j_call: TRBJ2-3
cdr3_nt: TGTGCCAGCAGCCCCATTGGGGGCAGCACAGATACGCAGTATTTT
cdr3_aa: CASSPIGGSTDTQYF

d_call: NA
clone_size: NA
cdr3_length: 14
v_call: TRBV2
j_call: TRBJ1-2
cdr3_nt: TGTGCCAGCAGTGGGTTACCAGGGTTGTATGGCTACACCTTC
cdr3_aa: CASSGLPGLYGYTF

d_call: TRBD1
clone_size: NA
cdr3_length: 17
v_call: TRBV18
j_call: TRBJ1-5
cdr3_nt: TGTGCCAGCTCACCTGGGACAGGGACGTACAGCAATCAGCCCCAGCATTTT
cdr3_aa: CASSPGTGTYSNQPQHF

d_call: TRBD1
clone_size: NA
cdr3_length: 14
v_call: TRBV19
j_call: TRBJ1-4
cdr3_nt: TGTGCCAGTAGTACCGGGACAGATAATGAAAAACTGTTTTTT
cdr3_aa: CASSTGTDNEKLFF

d_call: TRBD2
clone_size: NA
cdr3_length: 17
v_call: TRBV7-9
j_call: TRBJ2-1
cdr3_nt: TGTGCCAGCCAAGCGGGGTCTAGGTGGGGCCGGGGGGATGAGCAGTTCTTC
cdr3_aa: CASQAGSRWGRGDEQFF

d_call: NA
clone_size: NA
cdr3_length: 16
v_call: TRBV3-1/TRBV3-2
j_call: TRBJ1-4
cdr3_nt: TGTGCCAGCAGCCAAGGGGACACCATCCCAGGGGAAAAACTGTTTTTT
cdr3_aa: CASSQGDTIPGEKLFF

d_call: NA
clone_size: few
cdr3_length: 14
v_call: TRBV5-1
j_call: TRBJ1-1
cdr3_nt: TGCGCCAGCAGCTCGGGGGGAAGGAACACTGAAGCTTTCTTT
cdr3_aa: CASSSGGRNTEAFF

d_call: TRBD1
clone_size: NA
cdr3_length: 15
v_call: TRBV9
j_call: TRBJ1-1
cdr3_nt: TGTGCCAGCAGCTTCCAAACAGGGGTCCCCTCTGAAGCTTTCTTT
cdr3_aa: CASSFQTGVPSEAFF

d_call: TRBD1
clone_size: NA
cdr3_length: 15
v_call: TRBV19
j_call: TRBJ1-1
cdr3_nt: TGTGCCAGTAGGAAGGTCGGACAGGAAAACACTGAAGCTTTCTTT
cdr3_aa: CASRKVGQENTEAFF

d_call: TRBD2
clone_size: NA
cdr3_length: 16
v_call: TRBV10-3
j_call: TRBJ2-1
cdr3_nt: TGTGCCATCAGTGGGACTAGCGGGGGGGCCTACAATGAGCAGTTCTTC
cdr3_aa: CAISGTSGGAYNEQFF

d_call: TRBD1
clone_size: NA
cdr3_length: 13
v_call: TRBV5-1
j_call: TRBJ2-7
cdr3_nt: TGCGCCAGCAGCTTTGGACAGGGGGCCGAGCAGTACTTC
cdr3_aa: CASSFGQGAEQYF

d_call: NA
clone_size: NA
cdr3_length: 17
v_call: TRBV3-1/TRBV3-2
j_call: TRBJ1-1
cdr3_nt: TGTGCCAGCAGCCAACGACCCCTGTGGGACACCCACACTGAAGCTTTCTTT
cdr3_aa: CASSQRPLWDTHTEAFF

d_call: NA
clone_size: NA
cdr3_length: 15
v_call: TRBV5-4
j_call: TRBJ1-6
cdr3_nt: TGTGCCAGCAGCTTAGGTCAGGGTCATAATTCACCCCTCCACTTT
cdr3_aa: CASSLGQGHNSPLHF

d_call: NA
clone_size: NA
cdr3_length: 14
v_call: TRBV12-5
j_call: TRBJ1-6
cdr3_nt: TGTGCTAGTGGTACATCGATCCCCCTTTCACCCCTCCACTTT
cdr3_aa: CASGTSIPLSPLHF

d_call: TRBD1
clone_size: NA
cdr3_length: 16
v_call: TRBV2
j_call: TRBJ2-7
cdr3_nt: TGTGCCAGCAGTGATTCCGGGACAGCCGTGTCCTACGAGCAGTACTTC
cdr3_aa: CASSDSGTAVSYEQYF

d_call: NA
clone_size: NA
cdr3_length: 15
v_call: TRBV5-4
j_call: TRBJ1-5
cdr3_nt: TGTGCCAGCAGCCGACGGAGCTATAGCAATCAGCCCCAGCATTTT
cdr3_aa: CASSRRSYSNQPQHF

d_call: NA
clone_size: NA
cdr3_length: 11
v_call: TRBV6-5
j_call: TRBJ2-7
cdr3_nt: TGTGCCAGCACCAATAGGGGGGAGCAGTACTTC
cdr3_aa: CASTNRGEQYF

d_call: TRBD1
clone_size: NA
cdr3_length: 17
v_call: TRBV6-1
j_call: TRBJ1-6
cdr3_nt: TGTGCCAGCACTGACCCGGGACAGGGCGCCTCAAATTCACCCCTCCACTTT
cdr3_aa: CASTDPGQGASNSPLHF

d_call: NA
clone_size: NA
cdr3_length: 16
v_call: TRBV7-8
j_call: TRBJ2-7
cdr3_nt: TGTGCCAGCAGCCCCGGACTCGATCAGGTATTCCGCGAGCAGTACTTC
cdr3_aa: CASSPGLDQVFREQYF

d_call: TRBD1
clone_size: NA
cdr3_length: 18
v_call: TRBV9
j_call: TRBJ2-6
cdr3_nt: TGTGCCAGCAGCGTAGCGACAGGGGCTAAGGCTGGGGCCAACGTCCTGACTTTC
cdr3_aa: CASSVATGAKAGANVLTF

d_call: NA
clone_size: NA
cdr3_length: 12
v_call: TRBV7-9
j_call: TRBJ1-1
cdr3_nt: TGTGCCAGCAGCCACGGGAACACTGAAGCTTTCTTT
cdr3_aa: CASSHGNTEAFF